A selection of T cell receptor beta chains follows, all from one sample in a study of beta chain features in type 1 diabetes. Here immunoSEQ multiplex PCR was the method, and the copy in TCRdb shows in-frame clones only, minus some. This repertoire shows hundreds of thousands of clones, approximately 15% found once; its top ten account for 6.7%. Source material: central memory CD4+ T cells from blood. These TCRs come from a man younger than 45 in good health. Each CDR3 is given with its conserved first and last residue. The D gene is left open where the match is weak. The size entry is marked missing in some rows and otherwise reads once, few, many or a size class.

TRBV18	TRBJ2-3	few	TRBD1	CASSPGQTGTDTQYF	TGTGCCAGCTCACCGGGACAGACTGGCACAGATACGCAGTATTTT
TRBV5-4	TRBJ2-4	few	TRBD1	CASSLMQDRVKNIQYF	TGTGCCAGCAGCTTGATGCAGGACAGGGTCAAAAACATTCAGTACTTC
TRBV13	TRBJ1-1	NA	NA	CVSSFQGAAQAFF	TGTGTCAGCAGCTTTCAAGGGGCAGCACAAGCTTTCTTT
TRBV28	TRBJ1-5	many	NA	CASSNGVDQPQHF	TGTGCCAGCAGTAACGGGGTAGACCAGCCCCAGCATTTT
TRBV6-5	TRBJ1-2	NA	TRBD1	CASQGGSRGYTF	TGTGCCTCCCAGGGGGGGAGCAGAGGCTACACCTTC
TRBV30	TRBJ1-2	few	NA	CAWSAVGGYTF	TGTGCCTGGAGTGCCGTTGGTGGCTACACCTTC
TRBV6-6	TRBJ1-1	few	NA	CASRGGHTEAFF	TGTGCCAGCAGAGGAGGGCACACTGAAGCTTTCTTT
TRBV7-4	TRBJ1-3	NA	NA	CASSLSGTDPRENTIYF	TGTGCCAGCAGCTTATCCGGGACGGACCCACGAGAAAACACCATATATTTT
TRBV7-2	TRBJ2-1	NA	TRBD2	CASSLLAGAYNEQFF	TGTGCCAGCAGCTTGTTAGCGGGAGCCTACAATGAGCAGTTCTTC
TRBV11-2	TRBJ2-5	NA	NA	CASSLDPQGATQYF	TGTGCCAGCAGCTTAGATCCCCAGGGAGCGACCCAGTACTTC
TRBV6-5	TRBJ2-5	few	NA	CAILAQETQYF	TGTGCCATCTTAGCCCAAGAGACCCAGTACTTC
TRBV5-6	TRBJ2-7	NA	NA	CASISGGVAGRSSYEQYF	TGTGCCAGCATCTCAGGGGGGGTGGCGGGAAGGAGCTCCTACGAGCAGTACTTC
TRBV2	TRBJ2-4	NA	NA	CASTPESGANIQYF	TGTGCCAGCACCCCCGAATCGGGGGCCAACATTCAGTACTTC
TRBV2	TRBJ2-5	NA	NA	CASSEMQDQVETQYF	TGTGCCAGCAGTGAAATGCAGGACCAGGTTGAGACCCAGTACTTC
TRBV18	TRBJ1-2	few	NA	CASSPSGANYGYTF	TGTGCCAGCTCACCCTCCGGCGCTAACTATGGCTACACCTTC
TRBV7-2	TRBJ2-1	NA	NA	CASGLIADLYNEQFF	TGTGCCAGCGGGTTAATAGCGGATCTATACAATGAGCAGTTCTTC
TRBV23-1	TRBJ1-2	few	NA	CASSTYDNPGYTF	TGCGCCAGCAGTACATACGACAATCCCGGCTACACCTTC
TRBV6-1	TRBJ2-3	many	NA	CASSEGGQGTQYF	TGTGCCAGCAGTGAAGGGGGACAAGGGACGCAGTATTTT
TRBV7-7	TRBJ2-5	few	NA	CASSLALGTQETQYF	TGTGCCAGCAGCTTAGCGCTGGGGACCCAAGAGACCCAGTACTTC
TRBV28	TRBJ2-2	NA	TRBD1	CASSLQGAVNTGELFF	TGTGCCAGCAGTTTACAGGGGGCCGTGAACACCGGGGAGCTGTTTTTT
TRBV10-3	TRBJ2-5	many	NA	CAISVGQETQYF	TGTGCCATCAGTGTTGGACAAGAGACCCAGTACTTC
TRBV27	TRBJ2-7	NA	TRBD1	CASSSNRGTGDYEQYF	TGTGCCAGCAGTTCCAACCGCGGGACAGGGGACTACGAGCAGTACTTC
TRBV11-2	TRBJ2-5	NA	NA	CASAEGETQYF	TGTGCCAGCGCAGAGGGGGAGACCCAGTACTTC
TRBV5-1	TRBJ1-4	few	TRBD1	CASSTGAAGEKLFF	TGCGCCAGCTCGACAGGGGCGGCGGGTGAAAAACTGTTTTTT
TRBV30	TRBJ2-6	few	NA	CASRRAGPGANVLTF	TGTGCCAGTAGACGCGCCGGGCCTGGGGCCAACGTCCTGACTTTC
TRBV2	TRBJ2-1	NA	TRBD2	CASSERLAGNPEQFF	TGTGCCAGCAGTGAGAGACTAGCTGGCAATCCTGAGCAGTTCTTC
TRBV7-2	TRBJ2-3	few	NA	CATGSRGPTDTQYF	TGTGCCACCGGCTCGCGGGGGCCCACAGATACGCAGTATTTT
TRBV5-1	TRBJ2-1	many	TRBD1	CASSQSGTGHNEQFF	TGCGCCAGCAGCCAATCCGGGACAGGGCACAATGAGCAGTTCTTC
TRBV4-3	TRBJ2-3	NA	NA	CASSQERDMGTDTQYF	TGCGCCAGCAGCCAAGAGAGGGACATGGGGACAGATACGCAGTATTTT
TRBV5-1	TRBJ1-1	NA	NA	CASSSGGTTNTEAFF	TGCGCCAGCAGCTCCGGCGGGACAACGAACACTGAAGCTTTCTTT
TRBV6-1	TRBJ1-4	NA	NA	CASSEARGRVNEKLFF	TGTGCCAGCAGTGAGGCTCGGGGACGGGTTAATGAAAAACTGTTTTTT
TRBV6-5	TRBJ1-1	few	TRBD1	CASRLDREGGEAFF	TGTGCCAGCAGACTCGACAGGGAAGGGGGTGAAGCTTTCTTT
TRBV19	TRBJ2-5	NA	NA	CASSPGGPGETQYF	TGTGCCAGTAGCCCCGGTGGACCTGGGGAGACCCAGTACTTC
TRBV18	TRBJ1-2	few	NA	CASSPVASGLAF	TGTGCCAGCTCACCAGTAGCGTCAGGCCTGGCCTTC
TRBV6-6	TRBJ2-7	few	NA	CASSYTYSYEQYF	TGTGCCAGCAGTTATACATACTCCTACGAGCAGTACTTC
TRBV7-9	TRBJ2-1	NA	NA	CASSPRPPEVHEQFF	TGTGCCAGCAGCCCCCGGCCCCCAGAGGTCCATGAGCAGTTCTTC
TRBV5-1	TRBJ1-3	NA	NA	CASSLVAGSGNTIYF	TGCGCCAGCAGCTTGGTCGCAGGCTCTGGAAACACCATATATTTT
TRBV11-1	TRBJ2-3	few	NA	CASSPFRDTQYF	TGTGCCAGCAGCCCCTTTAGGGATACGCAGTATTTT
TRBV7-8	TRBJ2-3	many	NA	CASSLGIGGGRTDTQYF	TGTGCCAGCAGCTTGGGCATAGGGGGAGGGCGCACAGATACGCAGTATTTT
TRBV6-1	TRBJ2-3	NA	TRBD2	CASSRLAGDTQYF	TGTGCCAGCAGTAGACTAGCGGGAGATACGCAGTATTTT
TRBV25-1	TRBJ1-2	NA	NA	CASSEPGNYGYTF	TGTGCCAGCAGCGAGCCAGGGAACTATGGCTACACCTTC
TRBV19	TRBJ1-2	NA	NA	CASRDGGYGYTF	TGTGCCAGTCGGGACGGAGGCTATGGCTACACCTTC
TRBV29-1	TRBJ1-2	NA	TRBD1	CSVAPGTAYGYTF	TGCAGCGTTGCCCCCGGGACAGCCTATGGCTACACCTTC
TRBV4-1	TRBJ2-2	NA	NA	CASSQDPATNTGELFF	TGCGCCAGCAGCCAAGATCCTGCGACGAACACCGGGGAGCTGTTTTTT
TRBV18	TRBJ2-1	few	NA	CASSLMTRDNEQFF	TGTGCCAGCTCACTGATGACACGGGACAATGAGCAGTTCTTC
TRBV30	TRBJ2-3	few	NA	CAWSVQSGTSTDTQYF	TGTGCCTGGAGTGTACAATCTGGGACTAGCACAGATACGCAGTATTTT
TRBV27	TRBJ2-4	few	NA	CASSLEGFGKNIQYF	TGTGCCAGCAGTTTAGAAGGATTCGGCAAAAACATTCAGTACTTC
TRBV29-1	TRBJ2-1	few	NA	CSVEDRPLAFDEQFF	TGCAGCGTTGAAGATCGGCCGCTAGCATTCGATGAGCAGTTCTTC